Included here is one TCR beta chain sequence, with context. The sample comes from a study of cytomegalovirus exposure and HLA in healthy donors. The V gene lost 4 bases and the J gene lost 0 bases, with 18 bases spanning the gap. The CDR3 spans 18 residues. Looked up from germline, CDR1 is MNHNS and CDR2 is SASEGT. A multiplex PCR was run with 60 Vbeta primers and 13 Jbeta primers. Method: immunoSEQ multiplex PCR; TCRdb's copy keeps in-frame clones and lacks some. The sample includes roughly 150,000 clones, around three fifths of them seen just once. The source material was PBMCs. The chain has TRBV6-1 and TRBJ2-2, with a possible D match to TRBD2 (6 bases). The TCR comes from a woman aged 30 to 39 in good health and CMV-seropositive. The CDR3 protein is CASSVTGTRNPNTGELFF. The CDR3 coding sequence is TGTGCCAGCAGTGTAACCGGGACTCGAAATCCGAACACCGGGGAGCTGTTTTTT.